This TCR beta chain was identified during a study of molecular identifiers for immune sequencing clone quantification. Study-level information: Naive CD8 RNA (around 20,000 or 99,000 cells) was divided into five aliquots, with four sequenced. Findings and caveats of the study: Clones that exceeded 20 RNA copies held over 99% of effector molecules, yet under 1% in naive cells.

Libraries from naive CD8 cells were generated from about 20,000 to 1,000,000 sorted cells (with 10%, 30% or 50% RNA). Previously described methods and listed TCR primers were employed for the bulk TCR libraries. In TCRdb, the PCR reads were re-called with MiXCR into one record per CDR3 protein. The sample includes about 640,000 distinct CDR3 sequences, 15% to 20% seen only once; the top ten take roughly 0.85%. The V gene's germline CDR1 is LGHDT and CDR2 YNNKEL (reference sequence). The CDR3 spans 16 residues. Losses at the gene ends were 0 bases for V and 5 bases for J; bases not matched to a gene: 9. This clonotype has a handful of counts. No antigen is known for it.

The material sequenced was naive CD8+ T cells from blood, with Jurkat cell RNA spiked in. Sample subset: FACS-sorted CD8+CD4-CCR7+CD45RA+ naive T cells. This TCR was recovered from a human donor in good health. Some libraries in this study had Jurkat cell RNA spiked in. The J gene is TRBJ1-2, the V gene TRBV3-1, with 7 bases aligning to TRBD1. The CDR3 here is CASSQERGDSNYGYTF. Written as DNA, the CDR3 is TGTGCCAGCAGCCAAGAACGAGGGGACAGCAATTATGGCTACACCTTC.